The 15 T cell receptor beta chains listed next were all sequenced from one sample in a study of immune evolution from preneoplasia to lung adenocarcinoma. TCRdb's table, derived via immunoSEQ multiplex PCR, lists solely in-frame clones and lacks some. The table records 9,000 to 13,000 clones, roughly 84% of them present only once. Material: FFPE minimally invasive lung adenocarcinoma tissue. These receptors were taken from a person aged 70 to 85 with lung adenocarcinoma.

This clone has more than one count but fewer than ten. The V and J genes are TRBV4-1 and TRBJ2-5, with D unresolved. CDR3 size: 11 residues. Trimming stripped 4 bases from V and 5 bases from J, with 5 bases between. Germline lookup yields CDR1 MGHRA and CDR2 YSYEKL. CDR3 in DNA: TGCGCCAGCAGCCTAGAGGAGACCCAGTACTTC. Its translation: CASSLEETQYF.

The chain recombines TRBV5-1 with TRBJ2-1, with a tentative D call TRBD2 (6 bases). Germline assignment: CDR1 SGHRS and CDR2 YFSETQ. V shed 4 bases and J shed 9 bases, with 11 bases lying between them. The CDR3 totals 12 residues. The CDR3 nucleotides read TGCGCCAGCAGCCCGGCGGGGACTGAGCAGTTCTTC. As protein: CASSPAGTEQFF.

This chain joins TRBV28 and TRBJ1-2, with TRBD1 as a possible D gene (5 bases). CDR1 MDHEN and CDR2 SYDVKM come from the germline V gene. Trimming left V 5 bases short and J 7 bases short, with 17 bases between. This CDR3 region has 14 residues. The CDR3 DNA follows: TGTGCCAGCAGTGTCGGGGGTAGGGCGGTTGGCTACACCTTC. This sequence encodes CASSVGGRAVGYTF.

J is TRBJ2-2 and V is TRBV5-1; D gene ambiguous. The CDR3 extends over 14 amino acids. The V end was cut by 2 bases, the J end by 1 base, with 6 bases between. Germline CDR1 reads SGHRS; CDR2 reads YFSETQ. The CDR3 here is CASSLDGNTGELFF. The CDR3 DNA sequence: TGCGCCAGCAGCTTAGACGGGAACACCGGGGAGCTGTTTTTT.

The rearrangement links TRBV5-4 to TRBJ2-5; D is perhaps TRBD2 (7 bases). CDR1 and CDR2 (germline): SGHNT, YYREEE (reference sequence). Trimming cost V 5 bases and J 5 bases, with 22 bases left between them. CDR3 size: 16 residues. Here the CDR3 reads CASSPPGAGARETQYF. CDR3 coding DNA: TGTGCCAGCAGTCCTCCGGGGGCGGGAGCCCGGGAGACCCAGTACTTC.

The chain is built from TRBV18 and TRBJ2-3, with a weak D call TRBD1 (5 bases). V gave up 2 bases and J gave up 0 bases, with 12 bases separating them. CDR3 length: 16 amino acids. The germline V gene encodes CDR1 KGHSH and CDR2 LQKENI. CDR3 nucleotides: TGTGCCAGCTCACCAAGACAGTTTGGTAGCACAGATACGCAGTATTTT. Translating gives CASSPRQFGSTDTQYF.

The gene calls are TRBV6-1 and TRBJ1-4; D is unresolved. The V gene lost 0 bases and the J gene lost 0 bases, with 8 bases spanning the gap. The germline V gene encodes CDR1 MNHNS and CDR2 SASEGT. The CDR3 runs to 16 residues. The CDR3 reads CASSEAGLTTNEKLFF. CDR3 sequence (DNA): TGTGCCAGCAGTGAAGCAGGATTAACAACTAATGAAAAACTGTTTTTT.

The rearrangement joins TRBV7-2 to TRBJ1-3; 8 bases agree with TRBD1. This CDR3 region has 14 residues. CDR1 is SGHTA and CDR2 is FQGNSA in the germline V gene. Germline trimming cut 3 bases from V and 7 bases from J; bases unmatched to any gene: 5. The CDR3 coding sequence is TGTGCCAGCAGCTTGGACAGGGTAGCCAACACCATATATTTT. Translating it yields CASSLDRVANTIYF.

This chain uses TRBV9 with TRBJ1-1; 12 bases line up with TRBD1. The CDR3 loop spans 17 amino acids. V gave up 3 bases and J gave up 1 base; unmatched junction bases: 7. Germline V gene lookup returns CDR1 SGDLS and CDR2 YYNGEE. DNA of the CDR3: TGTGCCAGCAGCGCACGGGACAGGGGGCAGAGGAACACTGAAGCTTTCTTT. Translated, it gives CASSARDRGQRNTEAFF.

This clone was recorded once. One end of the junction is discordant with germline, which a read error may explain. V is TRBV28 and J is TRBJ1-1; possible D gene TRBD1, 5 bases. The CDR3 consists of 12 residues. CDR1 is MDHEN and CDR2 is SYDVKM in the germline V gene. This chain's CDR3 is CASSYAAGGGTF. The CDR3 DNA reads TGTGCCAGCAGTTATGCGGCGGGGGGGGGTACCTTT.

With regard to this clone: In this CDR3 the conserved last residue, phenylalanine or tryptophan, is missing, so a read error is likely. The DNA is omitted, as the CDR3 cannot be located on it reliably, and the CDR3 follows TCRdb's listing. The CDR3 region is CASSPRTGNPL. The chain is built from TRBV13 and TRBJ2-7; the table's D call, TRBD1, was not checked against the DNA. The CDR3 spans 11 residues, counting both ends. In germline, CDR1 is PRHDT, CDR2 FYEKMQ (reference sequence).

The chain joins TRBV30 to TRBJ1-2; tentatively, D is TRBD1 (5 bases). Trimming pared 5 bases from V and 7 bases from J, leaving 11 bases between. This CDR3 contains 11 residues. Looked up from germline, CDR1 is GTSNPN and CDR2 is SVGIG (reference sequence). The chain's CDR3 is CAWDLGAGYTF. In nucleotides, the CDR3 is TGTGCCTGGGATCTTGGGGCTGGCTACACCTTC.

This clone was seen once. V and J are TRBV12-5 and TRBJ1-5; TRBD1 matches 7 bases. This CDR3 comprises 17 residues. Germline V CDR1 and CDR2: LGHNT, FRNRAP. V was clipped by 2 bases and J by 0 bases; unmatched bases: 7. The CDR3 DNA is TGTGCTAGTGGTTTGAGGTGGGACAGTTATAGCAATCAGCCCCAGCATTTT. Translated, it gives CASGLRWDSYSNQPQHF.

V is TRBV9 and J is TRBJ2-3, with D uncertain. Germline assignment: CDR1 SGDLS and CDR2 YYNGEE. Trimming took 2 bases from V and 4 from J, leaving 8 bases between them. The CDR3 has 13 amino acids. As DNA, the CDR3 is TGTGCCAGCAGCGTCGACATCGCAGATACGCAGTATTTT. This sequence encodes CASSVDIADTQYF.

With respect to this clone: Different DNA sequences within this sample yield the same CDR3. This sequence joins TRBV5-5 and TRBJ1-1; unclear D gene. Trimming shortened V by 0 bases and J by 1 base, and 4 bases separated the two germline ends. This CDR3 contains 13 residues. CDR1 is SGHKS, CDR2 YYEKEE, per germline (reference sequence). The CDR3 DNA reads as TGTGCCAGCAGCTTGGGATGGAACACTGAAGCTTTCTTT. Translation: CASSLGWNTEAFF.